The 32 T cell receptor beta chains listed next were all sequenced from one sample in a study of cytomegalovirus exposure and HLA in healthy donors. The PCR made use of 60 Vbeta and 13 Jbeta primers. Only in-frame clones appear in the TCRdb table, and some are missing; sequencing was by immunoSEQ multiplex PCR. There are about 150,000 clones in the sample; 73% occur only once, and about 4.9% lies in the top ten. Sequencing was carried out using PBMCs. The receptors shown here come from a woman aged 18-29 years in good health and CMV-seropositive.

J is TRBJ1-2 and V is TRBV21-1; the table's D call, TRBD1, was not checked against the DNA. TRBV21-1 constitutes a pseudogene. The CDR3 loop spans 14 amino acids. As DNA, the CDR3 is TGTGCCAGCAGCAAAGCGAACAGGAACTATGGCTACACCTTC. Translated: CASSKANRNYGYTF.

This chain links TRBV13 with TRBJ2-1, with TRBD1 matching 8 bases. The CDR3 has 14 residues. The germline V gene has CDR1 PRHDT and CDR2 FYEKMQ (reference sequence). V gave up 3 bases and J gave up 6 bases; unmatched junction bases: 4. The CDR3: CASSFWTGSNEQFF. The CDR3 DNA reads TGTGCCAGCAGCTTTTGGACAGGGAGCAATGAGCAGTTCTTC.

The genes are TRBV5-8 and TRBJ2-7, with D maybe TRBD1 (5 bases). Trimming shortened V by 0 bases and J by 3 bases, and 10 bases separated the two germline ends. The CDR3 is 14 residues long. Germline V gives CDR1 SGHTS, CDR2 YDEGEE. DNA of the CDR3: TGTGCCAGCAGCTTGGCAGGGAAAAGCTACGAGCAGTACTTC. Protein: CASSLAGKSYEQYF.

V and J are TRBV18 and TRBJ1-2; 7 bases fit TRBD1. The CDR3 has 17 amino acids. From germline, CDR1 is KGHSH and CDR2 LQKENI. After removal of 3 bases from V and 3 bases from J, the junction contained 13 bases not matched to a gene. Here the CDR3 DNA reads TGTGCCAGCTCACCGGGAGCAGCCGTCGACAGGGACTATGGCTACACCTTC. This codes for CASSPGAAVDRDYGYTF.

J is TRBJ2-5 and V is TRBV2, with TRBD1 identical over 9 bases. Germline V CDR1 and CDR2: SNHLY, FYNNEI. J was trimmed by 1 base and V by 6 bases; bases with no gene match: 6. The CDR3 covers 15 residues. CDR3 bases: TGTGCCAGCAGATCGGACAGGGGATCCCAAGAGACCCAGTACTTC. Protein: CASRSDRGSQETQYF. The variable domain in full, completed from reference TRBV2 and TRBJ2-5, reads EPEVTQTPSHQVTQMGQEVILRCVPISNHLYFYWYRQILGQKVEFLVSFYNNEISEKSEIFDDQFSVERPDGSNFTLKIRSTKLEDSAMYFCASRSDRGSQETQYFGPGTRLLVL.

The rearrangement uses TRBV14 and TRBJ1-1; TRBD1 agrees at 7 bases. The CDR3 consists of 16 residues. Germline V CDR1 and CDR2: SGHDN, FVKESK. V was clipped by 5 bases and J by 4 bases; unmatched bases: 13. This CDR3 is CASSTLGQAGGTEAFF. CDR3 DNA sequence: TGTGCCAGCAGCACCCTCGGGCAGGCAGGGGGCACTGAAGCTTTCTTT.

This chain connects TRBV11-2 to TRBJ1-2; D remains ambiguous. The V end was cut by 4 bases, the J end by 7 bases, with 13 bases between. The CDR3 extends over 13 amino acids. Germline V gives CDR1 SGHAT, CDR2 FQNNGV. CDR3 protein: CASSSLKSSGYTF. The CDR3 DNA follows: TGTGCCAGCAGCTCTTTGAAATCTAGTGGCTACACCTTC.

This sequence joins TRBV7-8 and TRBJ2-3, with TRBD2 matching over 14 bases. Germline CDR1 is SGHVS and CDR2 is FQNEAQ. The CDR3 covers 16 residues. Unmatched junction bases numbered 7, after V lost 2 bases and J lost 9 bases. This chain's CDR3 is CASSLRLAGGVNTQYF. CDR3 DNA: TGTGCCAGCAGCTTACGACTAGCGGGGGGGGTTAACACGCAGTATTTT.

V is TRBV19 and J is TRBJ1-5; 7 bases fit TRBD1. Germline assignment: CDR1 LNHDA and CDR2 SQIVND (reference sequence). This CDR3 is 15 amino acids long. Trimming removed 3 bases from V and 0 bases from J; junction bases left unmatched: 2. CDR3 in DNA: TGTGCCAGTAGTATCGGGACAGTTAGCAATCAGCCCCAGCATTTT. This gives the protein CASSIGTVSNQPQHF.

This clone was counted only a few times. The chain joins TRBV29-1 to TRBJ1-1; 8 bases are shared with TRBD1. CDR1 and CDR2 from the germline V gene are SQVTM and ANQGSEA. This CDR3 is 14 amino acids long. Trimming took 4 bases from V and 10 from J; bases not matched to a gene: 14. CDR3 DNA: TGCAGCGTTGGGTGGCAGGGGGCGTCGGACGTAGCTTTCTTT. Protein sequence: CSVGWQGASDVAFF.

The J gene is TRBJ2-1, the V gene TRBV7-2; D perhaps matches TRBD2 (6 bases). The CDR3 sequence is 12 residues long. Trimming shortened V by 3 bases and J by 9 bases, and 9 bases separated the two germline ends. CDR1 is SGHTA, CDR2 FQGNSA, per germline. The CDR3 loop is CASSFQGGEQFF. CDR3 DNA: TGTGCCAGCAGCTTTCAGGGAGGTGAGCAGTTCTTC.

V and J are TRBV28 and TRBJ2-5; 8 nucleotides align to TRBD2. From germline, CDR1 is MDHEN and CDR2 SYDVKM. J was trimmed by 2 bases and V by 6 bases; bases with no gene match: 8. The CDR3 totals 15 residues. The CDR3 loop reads CASSEIAGLQETQYF. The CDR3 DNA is TGTGCCAGCAGCGAAATAGCGGGGTTACAAGAGACCCAGTACTTC. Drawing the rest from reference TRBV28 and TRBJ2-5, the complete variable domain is DVKVTQSSRYLVKRTGEKVFLECVQDMDHENMFWYRQDPGLGLRLIYFSYDVKMKEKGDIPEGYSVSREKKERFSLILESASTNQTSMYLCASSEIAGLQETQYFGPGTRLLVL.

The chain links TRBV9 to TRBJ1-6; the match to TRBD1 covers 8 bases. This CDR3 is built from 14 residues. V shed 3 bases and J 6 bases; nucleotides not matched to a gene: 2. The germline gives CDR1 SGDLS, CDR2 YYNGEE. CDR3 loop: CASSAGTGNSPLHF. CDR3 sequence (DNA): TGTGCCAGCAGCGCCGGGACAGGTAATTCACCCCTCCACTTT.

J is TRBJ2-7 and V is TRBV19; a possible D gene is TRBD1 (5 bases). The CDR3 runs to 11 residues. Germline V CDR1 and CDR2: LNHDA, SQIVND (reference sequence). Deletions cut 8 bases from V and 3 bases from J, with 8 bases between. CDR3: CASGQIYEQYF. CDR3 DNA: TGTGCCAGTGGACAAATCTACGAGCAGTACTTC.

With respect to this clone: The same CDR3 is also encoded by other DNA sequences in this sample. CDR3 nucleotide sequence: TGTGCCAGCAGCTTCCCTAGCGGTGATGAGCAGTACTTC. Its translation: CASSFPSGDEQYF. The rearrangement links TRBV7-2 to TRBJ2-7, with 7 nucleotides matching TRBD2. CDR1 and CDR2 from the germline V gene are SGHTA and FQGNSA. V shed 3 bases, J shed 7 bases, and the junction held 6 bases outside the gene matches. The CDR3 extends over 13 amino acids.

CDR3 region: CASAEGATAGGTQYF. The CDR3 DNA reads TGTGCCAGTGCCGAGGGGGCAACTGCCGGAGGGACCCAGTACTTC. This rearrangement joins TRBV19 to TRBJ2-5, with 7 bases aligning to TRBD1. This CDR3 contains 15 residues. Germline loops: CDR1 LNHDA, CDR2 SQIVND (reference sequence). V dropped 8 bases and J dropped 7; count of bases not matched to a gene: 16.

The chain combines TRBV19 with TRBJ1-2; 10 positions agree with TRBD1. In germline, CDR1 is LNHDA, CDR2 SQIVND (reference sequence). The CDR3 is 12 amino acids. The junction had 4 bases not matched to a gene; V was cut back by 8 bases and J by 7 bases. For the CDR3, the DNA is TGTGCCAGTCGGACAGGGGGTAGTGGCTACACCTTC. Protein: CASRTGGSGYTF.

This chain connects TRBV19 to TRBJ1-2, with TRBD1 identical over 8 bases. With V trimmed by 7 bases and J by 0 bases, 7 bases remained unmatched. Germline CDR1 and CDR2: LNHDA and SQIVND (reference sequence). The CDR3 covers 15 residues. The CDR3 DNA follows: TGTGCCAGTACGGGACAGGTCGATTCTAACTATGGCTACACCTTC. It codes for CASTGQVDSNYGYTF.

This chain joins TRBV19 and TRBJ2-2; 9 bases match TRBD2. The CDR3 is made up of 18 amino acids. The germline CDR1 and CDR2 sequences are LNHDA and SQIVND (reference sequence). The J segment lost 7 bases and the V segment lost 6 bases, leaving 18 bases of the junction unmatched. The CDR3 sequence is CASRTKPAGTSIIGELFF. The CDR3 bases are TGTGCCAGTAGGACAAAACCTGCCGGGACTAGCATCATCGGGGAGCTGTTTTTT.

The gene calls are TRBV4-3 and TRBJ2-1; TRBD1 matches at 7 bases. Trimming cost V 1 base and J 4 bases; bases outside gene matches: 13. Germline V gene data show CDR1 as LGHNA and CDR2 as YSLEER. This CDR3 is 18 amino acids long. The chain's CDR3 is CASSQVSEGARRYNEQFF. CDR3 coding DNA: TGCGCCAGCAGCCAAGTTTCTGAGGGGGCCAGACGATACAATGAGCAGTTCTTC.

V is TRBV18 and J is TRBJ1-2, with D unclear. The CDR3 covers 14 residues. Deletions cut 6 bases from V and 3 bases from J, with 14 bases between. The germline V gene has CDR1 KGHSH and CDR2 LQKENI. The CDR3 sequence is CASSENTEHYGYTF. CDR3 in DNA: TGTGCCAGCTCCGAGAACACAGAACACTATGGCTACACCTTC.

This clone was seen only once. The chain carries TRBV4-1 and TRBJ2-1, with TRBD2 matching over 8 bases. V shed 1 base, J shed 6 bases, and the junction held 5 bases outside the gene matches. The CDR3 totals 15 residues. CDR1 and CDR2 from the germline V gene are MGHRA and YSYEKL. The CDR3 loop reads CASSQGAGGLNEQFF. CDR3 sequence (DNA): TGCGCCAGCAGCCAAGGGGCGGGGGGCCTCAATGAGCAGTTCTTC.

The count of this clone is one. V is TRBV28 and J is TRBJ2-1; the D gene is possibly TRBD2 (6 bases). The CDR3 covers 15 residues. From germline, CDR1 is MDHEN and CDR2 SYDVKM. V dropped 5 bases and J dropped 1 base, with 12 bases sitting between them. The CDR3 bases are TGTGCCAGCAGTCCACCAGCGGGTTCCTACAATGAGCAGTTCTTC. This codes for CASSPPAGSYNEQFF.

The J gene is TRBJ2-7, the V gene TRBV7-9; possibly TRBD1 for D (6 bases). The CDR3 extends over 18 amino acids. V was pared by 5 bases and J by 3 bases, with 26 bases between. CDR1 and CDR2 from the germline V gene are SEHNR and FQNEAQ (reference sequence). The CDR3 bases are TGTGCCAGCAGCCCGACAGGACCGCTCAGCCCCCCTCACTACGAGCAGTACTTC. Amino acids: CASSPTGPLSPPHYEQYF.

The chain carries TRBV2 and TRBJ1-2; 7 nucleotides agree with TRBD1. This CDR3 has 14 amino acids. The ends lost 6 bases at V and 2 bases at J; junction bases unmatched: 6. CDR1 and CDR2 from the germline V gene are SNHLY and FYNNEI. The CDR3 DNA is TGTGCCAGCAGGGAGGGGGCAGGGAACTATGGCTACACCTTC. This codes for CASREGAGNYGYTF.

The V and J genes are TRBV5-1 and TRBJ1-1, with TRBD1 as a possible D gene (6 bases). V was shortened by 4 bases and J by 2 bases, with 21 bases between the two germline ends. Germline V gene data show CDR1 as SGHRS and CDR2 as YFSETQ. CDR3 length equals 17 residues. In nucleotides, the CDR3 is TGCGCCAGCAGCAAGACCCCAAATCAGGGGTTTAACACTGAAGCTTTCTTT. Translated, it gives CASSKTPNQGFNTEAFF.

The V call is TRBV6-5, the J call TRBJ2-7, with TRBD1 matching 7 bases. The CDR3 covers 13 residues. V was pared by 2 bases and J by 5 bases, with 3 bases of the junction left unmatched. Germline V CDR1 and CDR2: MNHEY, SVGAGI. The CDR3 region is CASSYRTGHEQYF. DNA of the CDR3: TGTGCCAGCAGTTACCGGACAGGCCACGAGCAGTACTTC.

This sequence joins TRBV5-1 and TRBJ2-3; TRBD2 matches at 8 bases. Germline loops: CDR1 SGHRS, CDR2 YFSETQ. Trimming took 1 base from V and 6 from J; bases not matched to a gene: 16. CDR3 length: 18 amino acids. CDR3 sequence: CASSLCFGGAPLCDTQYF. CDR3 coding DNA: TGCGCCAGCAGCTTGTGCTTCGGGGGGGCCCCACTTTGCGATACGCAGTATTTT.

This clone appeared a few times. The CDR3 loop is CASSYVQGNSNQPQHF. For the CDR3, the DNA is TGTGCCAGCAGTTATGTCCAGGGCAATAGCAATCAGCCCCAGCATTTT. The chain joins TRBV6-6 to TRBJ1-5; D is perhaps TRBD1 (5 bases). Germline CDR1 MNHNY, CDR2 SVGAGI (reference sequence). The CDR3 is made up of 16 amino acids. V lost 3 bases, J lost 0 bases, and 12 bases lay in between.

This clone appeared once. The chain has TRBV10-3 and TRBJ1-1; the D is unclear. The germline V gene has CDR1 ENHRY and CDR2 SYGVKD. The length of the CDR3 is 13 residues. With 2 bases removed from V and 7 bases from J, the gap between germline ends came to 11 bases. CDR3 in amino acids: CAISEQAGNEAFF. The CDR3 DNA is TGTGCCATCAGTGAGCAGGCCGGGAATGAAGCTTTCTTT.

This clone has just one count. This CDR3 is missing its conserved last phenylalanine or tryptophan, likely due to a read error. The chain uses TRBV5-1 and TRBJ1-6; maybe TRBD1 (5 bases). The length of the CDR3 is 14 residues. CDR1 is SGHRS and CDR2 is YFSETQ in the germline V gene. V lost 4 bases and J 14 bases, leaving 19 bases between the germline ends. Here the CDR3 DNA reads TGCGCCAGCAGCCTAGGGACTGAGAATTGGTCCCTCCACATT. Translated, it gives CASSLGTENWSLHI.

CDR3 amino acids: CASRTAGATDTQYF. CDR3 nucleotides: TGTGCCAGCAGAACCGCCGGAGCCACAGATACGCAGTATTTT. The V gene is TRBV2, the J gene TRBJ2-3; D is undetermined. V gave up 6 bases and J gave up 2 bases, with 12 bases separating them. The CDR3 is made up of 14 amino acids. Germline V CDR1 and CDR2: SNHLY, FYNNEI.